The 20 T cell receptor beta chains in this list originate from one sample, sequenced in a study of cytomegalovirus exposure and HLA in healthy donors. TCRdb's table, derived via immunoSEQ multiplex PCR, lists solely in-frame clones and lacks some. Found here are about 160,000 clones, about 88% of them singletons; the top ten hold approximately 2.1%. Sequencing input: PBMCs. The source is a woman between 18 and 29 years old in good health and CMV-seronegative.

This chain connects TRBV5-1 to TRBJ2-7; 9 bases fit TRBD1. Germline V gene data show CDR1 as SGHRS and CDR2 as YFSETQ. The CDR3 totals 14 residues. Losses at the gene ends were 0 bases for V and 4 bases for J; bases not matched to a gene: 2. CDR3 DNA sequence: TGCGCCAGCAGCTTGGCGGACAGGGGTTACGAGCAGTACTTC. Its translation: CASSLADRGYEQYF.

The sample holds one count of this clone. The chain combines TRBV4-1 with TRBJ2-5; D might be TRBD1 (5 bases). CDR1 MGHRA and CDR2 YSYEKL come from the germline V gene. Trimming removed 3 bases at V and 5 bases at J, with 19 bases between. The CDR3 consists of 16 residues. DNA of the CDR3: TGCGCCAGCAGCCAGTACAGGAACCCCGGTGGGGAGACCCAGTACTTC. Translation gives CASSQYRNPGGETQYF.

The V call is TRBV5-8, the J call TRBJ2-7, with D perhaps TRBD1 (6 bases). From germline, CDR1 is SGHTS and CDR2 YDEGEE. V lost 4 bases and J lost 11, with 13 bases in between. The CDR3 runs 11 residues. DNA of the CDR3: TGTGCCAGCAGCCTTGCGTACAGGGAGTACTTC. It is translated as CASSLAYREYF.

This clone came up many times. The CDR3 coding sequence is TGTGCCAGCAGTCTTACGGGACAGGGGATCTCTGGAAACACCATATATTTT. Translated: CASSLTGQGISGNTIYF. V and J are TRBV2 and TRBJ1-3; TRBD1 matches 10 bases. With V trimmed by 5 bases and J by 0 bases, 7 bases remained unmatched. CDR3 size: 17 residues. The germline V gene has CDR1 SNHLY and CDR2 FYNNEI.

V gene TRBV7-2 combines with J gene TRBJ2-5; a weak D match, TRBD2 (5 bases). This CDR3 region has 14 residues. V lost 1 base and J 2 bases, leaving 8 bases between the germline ends. CDR1 and CDR2 (germline): SGHTA, FQGNSA. The CDR3 nucleotides read TGTGCCAGCAGCTTAGTTCCGGGACAAGAGACCCAGTACTTC. As protein: CASSLVPGQETQYF. The variable domain in full, with the rest retrieved from reference TRBV7-2 and TRBJ2-5, is GAGVSQSPSNKVTEKGKDVELRCDPISGHTALYWYRQSLGQGLEFLIYFQGNSAPDKSGLPSDRFSAERTGGSVSTLTIQRTQQEDSAVYLCASSLVPGQETQYFGPGTRLLVL.

The V gene is TRBV15, the J gene TRBJ2-1, with 14 positions matching TRBD2. Germline lookup yields CDR1 LNHNV and CDR2 YYDKDF (reference sequence). The CDR3 sequence is 16 residues long. Losses at the gene ends were 4 bases for V and 9 bases for J; bases not matched to a gene: 8. The CDR3 loop reads CATSIGTSGRAGEQFF. The CDR3 region has the DNA TGTGCCACCAGCATCGGGACTAGCGGGAGAGCCGGTGAGCAGTTCTTC.

V usage is TRBV4-3 and J usage is TRBJ2-1; 9 nucleotides match TRBD1. Germline loops: CDR1 LGHNA, CDR2 YSLEER. This CDR3 has 14 amino acids. With 3 bases clipped from V and 7 bases from J, the junction kept 4 bases outside the gene matches. The CDR3 DNA follows: TGCGCCAGCAGCCAGGGACAGGGTGGGAATGAGCAGTTCTTC. This translates into CASSQGQGGNEQFF.

This clone was counted once. The chain recombines TRBV27 with TRBJ2-1, with TRBD2 identical over 9 bases. Germline V gene lookup returns CDR1 MNHEY and CDR2 SMNVEV (reference sequence). The CDR3 is 16 amino acids. The trim removed 0 bases at V and 3 bases at J, leaving 3 bases unmatched. The chain's CDR3 is CASSLSGTSYYNEQFF. The DNA for the CDR3 is TGTGCCAGCAGTTTATCCGGGACTAGCTACTACAATGAGCAGTTCTTC.

This clone was picked up one time. V is TRBV5-4 and J is TRBJ2-7; the match to TRBD1 covers 9 bases. V was pared by 4 bases and J by 2 bases, with 7 bases of the junction left unmatched. Germline V gene lookup returns CDR1 SGHNT and CDR2 YYREEE (reference sequence). The CDR3 runs 15 residues. The CDR3 nucleotides read TGTGCCAGCAGCCCCGGGACAGGGTATGCCTACGAGCAGTACTTC. Its translation: CASSPGTGYAYEQYF.

The chain employs TRBV7-8 and TRBJ1-3; D gene unclear. From germline, CDR1 is SGHVS and CDR2 FQNEAQ. Between the trimmed V and J ends, which lost 1 base and 5 bases, there was a span of 15 bases. This CDR3 is 16 amino acids long. This chain's CDR3 is CASSLEGGVPRNTIYF. Here the CDR3 DNA reads TGTGCCAGCAGCTTAGAGGGAGGAGTTCCCCGAAACACCATATATTTT. Filled out from reference TRBV7-8 and TRBJ1-3, the complete variable domain reads GAGVSQSPRYKVAKRGQDVALRCDPISGHVSLFWYQQALGQGPEFLTYFQNEAQLDKSGLPSDRFFAERPEGSVSTLKIQRTQQEDSAVYLCASSLEGGVPRNTIYFGEGSWLTVV.

The chain carries TRBV6-5 and TRBJ1-2; 7 bases agree with TRBD1. Per germline, CDR1 MNHEY and CDR2 SVGAGI. This CDR3 has 15 amino acids. V lost 1 base and J lost 4; bases outside the gene matches: 6. The CDR3 sequence is CASSYFTGTAYGYTF. The CDR3 DNA is TGTGCCAGCAGTTACTTTACTGGGACAGCCTATGGCTACACCTTC.

The chain couples TRBV27 to TRBJ1-2; possibly TRBD1 for D (5 bases). Between the trimmed V and J ends, which lost 3 bases and 3 bases, there was a span of 26 bases. Germline V gene lookup returns CDR1 MNHEY and CDR2 SMNVEV (reference sequence). This CDR3 region has 19 residues. CDR3 loop: CASSFKAGRAGTRYYGYTF. CDR3 sequence (DNA): TGTGCCAGCAGTTTCAAGGCAGGCCGAGCGGGGACGCGATACTATGGCTACACCTTC.

The table lists this clone with a few counts. The chain uses TRBV19 and TRBJ1-5; the match to TRBD1 covers 8 bases. This CDR3 spans 15 amino acids. The V gene end was trimmed by 6 bases and the J gene end by 3 bases; junction bases not matched to a gene: 7. Germline CDR1 LNHDA, CDR2 SQIVND (reference sequence). In DNA form, the CDR3 reads TGTGCCAGTAGGACGCAGGGGGCGGACAATCAGCCCCAGCATTTT. Its protein is CASRTQGADNQPQHF.

The V gene is TRBV7-3, the J gene TRBJ1-5; D is ambiguous. This CDR3 is built from 13 residues. The ends were cut back, 6 bases at V and 3 bases at J, with 9 bases in the middle. Germline CDR1 SGHTA, CDR2 FQGTGA. The CDR3 region has the DNA TGTGCCAGCAGTCCGGGAGCCAATCAGCCCCAGCATTTT. Translated, it gives CASSPGANQPQHF. The variable domain in full, completed from reference TRBV7-3 and TRBJ1-5, reads GAGVSQTPSNKVTEKGKYVELRCDPISGHTALYWYRQSLGQGPEFLIYFQGTGAADDSGLPNDRFFAVRPEGSVSTLKIQRTERGDSAVYLCASSPGANQPQHFGDGTRLSIL.

The J gene is TRBJ2-7, the V gene TRBV6-1, with D perhaps matching TRBD1 (5 bases). The germline V gene encodes CDR1 MNHNS and CDR2 SASEGT. The CDR3 is 15 amino acids. V lost 7 bases, J lost 2 bases, and 18 bases lay in between. The CDR3 is CASTPQGIITYEQYF. The DNA for the CDR3 is TGTGCCAGCACCCCTCAGGGTATTATTACCTACGAGCAGTACTTC.

V and J are TRBV19 and TRBJ1-5; D is possibly TRBD1 (5 bases). Germline values: CDR1 LNHDA, CDR2 SQIVND (reference sequence). V was pared by 6 bases and J by 2 bases, with 14 bases between. CDR3 size: 15 residues. The CDR3 DNA is TGTGCCAGTAGAGTGGGGGGTGAAGGCAATCAGCCCCAGCATTTT. It is translated as CASRVGGEGNQPQHF.

This chain joins TRBV10-1 and TRBJ2-1, with 14 bases identical to TRBD2. V shed 5 bases and J 4 bases; nucleotides not matched to a gene: 13. This CDR3 spans 19 amino acids. In germline, CDR1 is WNHNN, CDR2 SYGVQD (reference sequence). The CDR3 region is CASSTTGTSGGTGYNEQFF. The CDR3 coding sequence is TGCGCCAGCAGTACGACCGGGACTAGCGGGGGTACAGGGTACAATGAGCAGTTCTTC.

The CDR3 DNA is TGTGCCAGCAGTTACTCGGGCAGGGGGCCTGGCTACACCTTC. It yields the protein CASSYSGRGPGYTF. The chain carries TRBV6-6 and TRBJ1-2, with TRBD1 matching over 8 bases. Germline lookup yields CDR1 MNHNY and CDR2 SVGAGI (reference sequence). The V gene end was trimmed by 0 bases and the J gene end by 7 bases; junction bases not matched to a gene: 4. The CDR3 length is 14 residues.

The CDR3 loop reads CASSPGDLNTEAFF. The CDR3 DNA follows: TGCGCCAGCAGCCCGGGGGACCTGAACACTGAAGCTTTCTTT. This rearrangement joins TRBV5-1 to TRBJ1-1, with a tentative D call TRBD1 (5 bases). Germline V gives CDR1 SGHRS, CDR2 YFSETQ. Trimming removed 4 bases from V and 0 bases from J, with 10 bases in between. CDR3 length equals 14 residues. Using reference TRBV5-1 and TRBJ1-1 for the parts outside the CDR3, the full variable domain is KAGVTQTPRYLIKTRGQQVTLSCSPISGHRSVSWYQQTPGQGLQFLFEYFSETQRNKGNFPGRFSGRQFSNSRSEMNVSTLELGDSALYLCASSPGDLNTEAFFGQGTRLTVV.

The V gene is TRBV9, the J gene TRBJ1-1; D possibly corresponds to TRBD1 (5 bases). The V end was cut by 3 bases, the J end by 4 bases, with 13 bases between. Germline CDR1 is SGDLS and CDR2 is YYNGEE. The CDR3 extends over 14 amino acids. In DNA form, the CDR3 reads TGTGCCAGCAGCGCGGGGGTATCGGGCACTGAAGCTTTCTTT. It codes for CASSAGVSGTEAFF.